The clone carrying this T cell receptor beta chain was detected a few times. The target antigen is unknown. RNA transcripts were the template for amplifying TCR beta CDR3 regions. First-round RT-PCR of the TCR CDR3 relied on the HTBI primer set. Each CDR3 protein gets one entry after TCRdb re-called the multiplex PCR reads with MiXCR. There are about 740,000 distinct CDR3 sequences in the sample; about 14% occur only once, and about 9.4% lies in the top ten. The data stem from a study of T cells in Graves' hyperthyroidism and ophthalmopathy. Whole-study findings and limits: Ophthalmopathy was told apart from stable hyperthyroidism by a 13 V-J model. Most thyroid clonotypes with frequency above 0.001 were detected in blood.

V was trimmed by 6 bases and J by 4 bases, leaving 15 bases between them. The germline CDR1 and CDR2 sequences are KGHSH and LQKENI. This CDR3 contains 14 residues. Patients were aged 18 to 65, had disease duration under 2 months, and had newly diagnosed hyperthyroidism. This chain links TRBV18 with TRBJ2-5; D call uncertain. Sequencing used blood. The sequence came from a young woman with Graves' hyperthyroidism. CDR3 residues: CASSRDQVIETQYF. Written as DNA, the CDR3 is TGTGCCAGCTCGCGAGACCAGGTAATAGAGACCCAGTACTTC.